The 4 T cell receptor beta chains reported below all come from one sample, sequenced in a study of T cell repertoires and HLA-DP antigens (dated by TCRdb to about 2018). Libraries were made using the immunoSEQ multiplex PCR assay. TCRdb obtained this table from immuneACCESS and retained in-frame rearrangements with V and J assigned. These tables miss some clones; where compared with another copy, unresolved V genes account for less than half of the shortfall, and the remainder is unexplained. This sample is represented by 90,000 to 130,000 clones; 80% to 95% of them were singletons. 0.27% of the sample rests with the top ten. These receptors lack a known antigen. The sequencing input was CD4+ T cells from PBMCs. All receptors come from a woman in her late teens or twenties in good health and CMV-seronegative.

The genes are TRBV15 and TRBJ2-1, with 10 bases that match TRBD1. This CDR3 has 16 amino acids. Trimming removed 2 bases from V and 8 bases from J; junction bases left unmatched: 9. The V gene's germline CDR1 is LNHNV and CDR2 YYDKDF (reference sequence). In nucleotides, the CDR3 is TGTGCCACCAGCAGAAGTCGACAGGGGGCGGTCGATGAGCAGTTCTTC. Translation: CATSRSRQGAVDEQFF. Full variable domain (outside the CDR3, taken from reference TRBV15 and TRBJ2-1): DAMVIQNPRYQVTQFGKPVTLSCSQTLNHNVMYWYQQKSSQAPKLLFHYYDKDFNNEADTPDNFQSRRPNTSFCFLDIRSPGLGDTAMYLCATSRSRQGAVDEQFFGPGTRLTVL.

The CDR3 protein is CASTESGRYYGYTF. In nucleotides, the CDR3 is TGTGCCAGTACCGAATCGGGCAGGTATTATGGCTACACCTTC. The V gene is TRBV19, the J gene TRBJ1-2, with unresolved D. CDR3 length: 14 amino acids. The germline V gene encodes CDR1 LNHDA and CDR2 SQIVND (reference sequence). Trimming took off 7 bases at V and 5 bases at J, with 17 bases between the two ends.

The chain carries TRBV12-5 and TRBJ1-5; weak D call: TRBD1 (5 bases). The germline CDR1 and CDR2 sequences are LGHNT and FRNRAP. The V gene lost 5 bases and the J gene lost 2 bases, with 7 bases spanning the gap. This CDR3 has 13 amino acids. In DNA form, the CDR3 reads TGTGCTAGTGGTATGGGGGGCAATCAGCCCCAGCATTTT. Protein product: CASGMGGNQPQHF.

The rearrangement links TRBV19 to TRBJ1-1; D not certain. Trimming took off 3 bases at V and 9 bases at J, with 11 bases between the two ends. Looked up from germline, CDR1 is LNHDA and CDR2 is SQIVND (reference sequence). This CDR3 has 12 residues. The CDR3 reads CASSMGRVKAFF. CDR3 sequence (DNA): TGTGCCAGTAGTATGGGTCGGGTTAAAGCTTTCTTT.